The 4 T cell receptor beta chains in this list originate from one sample, sequenced in a study of shared clonotypes between healthy human individuals. Profiling relied on immunoSEQ multiplex PCR, and the TCRdb table lists in-frame clones only, not all of them. In the table there are approximately 1.9 million clones, roughly 93% of which are singletons. CD8 cells regarded as naive lacked CD45RO, were positively chosen for CCR7, and omitted terminally differentiated effector memory CD45RA+ cells. Sequenced material: naive CD8+ T cells from PBMCs. These receptor sequences come from a young man in good health. Some clones in this sample may be carry-over from other donors' samples.

In its sample, this clone was seen a few times. The DNA of the CDR3 is TGTGCCAGCAGTGTTCGCTGGACTGAAGCTTTCTTT. The encoded protein is CASSVRWTEAFF. The chain carries TRBV2 and TRBJ1-1; no clear D gene. Germline V gene data show CDR1 as SNHLY and CDR2 as FYNNEI. Trimming took off 4 bases at V and 5 bases at J, with 8 bases between the two ends. This CDR3 has 12 residues.

The V call is TRBV4-2, the J call TRBJ2-2; D gene ambiguous. CDR1 LGHNA and CDR2 YNFKEQ come from the germline V gene. Trimming pared 7 bases from V and 6 bases from J, leaving 9 bases between. This CDR3 is 12 amino acids long. The CDR3 loop is CASMPVPGELFF. The CDR3 nucleotides are TGTGCCAGCATGCCGGTTCCCGGGGAGCTGTTTTTT.

The gene calls are TRBV6-1 and TRBJ2-2; D possibly corresponds to TRBD2 (7 bases). The CDR3 has 14 amino acids. Trimming removed 6 bases at V and 1 base at J, with 9 bases between. Germline CDR1 MNHNS, CDR2 SASEGT. In DNA form, the CDR3 reads TGTGCCAGCAGGGGAGGGGGGAACACCGGGGAGCTGTTTTTT. Translated, it gives CASRGGGNTGELFF.

This clone was found a few times. The chain's CDR3 is CASSLEGTRNTEAFF. The CDR3 DNA reads TGTGCCAGCAGCTTAGAGGGCACGAGGAACACTGAAGCTTTCTTT. V gene TRBV11-2 combines with J gene TRBJ1-1; D unresolved. V gave up 0 bases and J gave up 1 base, with 9 bases separating them. Germline V CDR1 and CDR2: SGHAT, FQNNGV. CDR3 length: 15 residues.